A selection of T cell receptor beta chains follows, all from one sample in a study of blood T cell repertoires in COVID-19. The repertoire was sequenced with immunoSEQ multiplex PCR; TCRdb's copy has only in-frame clones and lacks some. The table lists 150,000 to 200,000 clones, 75% to 90% of them singletons. Sequenced sample: peripheral blood. These receptors were obtained from a human donor in a cohort sampled during active COVID-19. Both conserved end residues are part of each CDR3. A D gene is named only where the DNA matches it firmly. A clone size is listed for some rows: how often the clone was seen (once, few, many), or a class if it is expanded.

abundance	d_gene	v_gene	j_gene	CDR3aa	CDR3nt
NA	NA	TRBV21-1	TRBJ2-2	CASREIILGTGELFF	TGTGCCAGCAGGGAGATAATCTTGGGTACCGGGGAGCTGTTTTTT
few	TRBD2	TRBV6-2/TRBV6-3	TRBJ2-5	CASSYGSGGSYQETQYF	TGTGCCAGCAGTTACGGGTCGGGGGGATCATACCAAGAGACCCAGTACTTC
once	NA	TRBV7-7	TRBJ2-5	CASSPQAGGRETQYF	TGTGCTAGCAGCCCCCAAGCGGGTGGCCGGGAGACCCAGTACTTC
NA	NA	TRBV12-5	TRBJ1-2	CASGLDGTSTNYGYTF	TGTGCTAGTGGTTTGGACGGGACATCTACTAACTATGGCTACACCTTC
NA	TRBD1	TRBV7-6	TRBJ2-7	CASSVDRGMAYEQYF	TGTGCCAGCAGCGTCGACAGGGGGATGGCCTACGAGCAGTACTTC
NA	TRBD2	TRBV5-1	TRBJ2-1	CASSGETSRSGGEQFF	TGCGCCAGCAGCGGAGAGACTAGCCGAAGTGGAGGTGAGCAGTTCTTC
NA	TRBD1	TRBV5-1	TRBJ2-2	CASSPTGGDTGELFF	TGCGCCAGCAGCCCGACAGGGGGCGACACCGGGGAGCTGTTTTTT
many	TRBD1	TRBV7-8	TRBJ2-7	CASSTRGPEQYF	TGTGCCAGCAGCACCAGGGGGCCCGAGCAGTACTTC
NA	TRBD2	TRBV10-1	TRBJ2-1	CASSESGGRLSYNEQFF	TGCGCCAGCAGTGAGTCGGGAGGGAGGTTATCCTACAATGAGCAGTTCTTC
NA	TRBD2	TRBV7-2	TRBJ2-7	CASSPRTSGAFSYEQYF	TGTGCCAGCAGCCCCCGGACTAGCGGGGCTTTTTCCTACGAGCAGTACTTC
NA	NA	TRBV25-1	TRBJ2-5	CASSEMDTGDQETQYF	TGTGCCAGCAGTGAAATGGACACCGGAGACCAAGAGACCCAGTACTTC
NA	NA	TRBV7-9	TRBJ2-3	CASSPRAGLADTQYF	TGTGCCAGCAGCCCGCGGGCGGGGTTAGCAGATACGCAGTATTTT
NA	TRBD2	TRBV30	TRBJ2-1	CAWSQTSGEIF	TGTGCCTGGAGTCAGACTAGCGGGGAGATCTTC
NA	NA	TRBV6-5	TRBJ1-1	CASSYSNMAAEAFF	TGTGCCAGCAGTTACTCGAACATGGCGGCTGAAGCTTTCTTT
NA	TRBD1	TRBV7-9	TRBJ2-6	CASSLPGQTSTGANVLTF	TGTGCCAGCAGCCTACCGGGACAGACCTCGACTGGGGCCAACGTCCTGACTTTC
NA	NA	TRBV7-2	TRBJ1-3	CASGDYRDGNTIYF	TGTGCCAGCGGCGATTACAGGGATGGAAACACCATATATTTT
NA	TRBD2	TRBV20-1	TRBJ2-3	CSASGSGGGDTQYF	TGCAGTGCTAGTGGTAGCGGGGGAGGAGATACGCAGTATTTT
NA	TRBD2	TRBV7-2	TRBJ2-7	CASSLTAGGYEQYF	TGTGCCAGCAGCTTAACGGCGGGGGGCTACGAGCAGTACTTC
NA	TRBD2	TRBV7-2	TRBJ2-3	CASSLTSGGAKDTQYF	TGTGCCAGCAGCTTGACTAGCGGGGGGGCTAAAGATACGCAGTATTTT
NA	NA	TRBV7-2	TRBJ2-7	CASSSARVQYF	TGTGCCAGCAGCTCAGCGCGGGTGCAGTACTTC
NA	NA	TRBV4-3	TRBJ2-6	CASSQGGVGANVLTF	TGCGCCAGCAGCCAAGGCGGGGTTGGGGCCAACGTCCTGACTTTC
NA	TRBD1	TRBV4-3	TRBJ1-5	CASSQEAPTGAVNQPQHF	TGCGCCAGCAGCCAAGAGGCCCCGACAGGGGCCGTGAATCAGCCCCAGCATTTT
NA	NA	TRBV28	TRBJ2-1	CASSLLAITNEQFF	TGTGCCAGCAGTTTGTTAGCCATTACTAATGAGCAGTTCTTC
NA	TRBD1	TRBV7-9	TRBJ2-6	CASSNRDREAGANVLTF	TGTGCCAGCAGCAATCGGGACAGGGAAGCTGGGGCCAACGTCCTGACTTTC
NA	TRBD1	TRBV6-5	TRBJ2-1	CASRRGTGYSDEQFF	TGTGCCAGCAGACGGGGGACAGGGTATAGCGATGAGCAGTTCTTC
NA	NA	TRBV7-2	TRBJ2-6	CASSSDGLWANVLTF	TGTGCCAGCAGCTCAGACGGACTCTGGGCCAACGTCCTGACTTTC
NA	NA	TRBV6-5	TRBJ2-1	CASSYGWANEQFF	TGTGCCAGCAGTTACGGCTGGGCCAATGAGCAGTTCTTC
NA	TRBD2	TRBV4-1	TRBJ2-5	CASSQVLAGVETQYF	TGCGCCAGCAGCCAAGTCCTAGCGGGAGTGGAGACCCAGTACTTC
NA	NA	TRBV18	TRBJ1-4	CASSPSDRTLFF	TGTGCCAGCTCACCAAGCGACAGAACTTTGTTTTTT
NA	TRBD1	TRBV5-1	TRBJ2-2	CASSLETGAGELFF	TGCGCCAGCAGCTTGGAGACAGGGGCCGGGGAGCTGTTTTTT
few	TRBD1	TRBV7-3	TRBJ1-1	CASSQAGGVGEAFF	TGTGCCAGCAGCCAAGCAGGGGGCGTAGGTGAAGCTTTCTTT